The T cell receptor (beta chain) under discussion was sequenced for a study of cytomegalovirus exposure and HLA in healthy donors. Findings and caveats of the study: The tendency of first-cohort TCR clusters to co-occur in the 120 or so validation repertoires was identified by a subsequent analysis. A list of about 160 TCR beta chains associated with cytomegalovirus was given.

Turning to this clone: Its matching antigen is unknown.

The table came from immunoSEQ multiplex PCR; TCRdb's copy has only in-frame clones and leaves some out. The table includes approximately 50,000 clones, 88% detected once. This receptor was obtained from a woman younger than 45 in good health and CMV-seronegative. Sequenced input: PBMCs.

The CDR3 region is CASSPLGERQEQYF. The DNA of the CDR3 is TGTGCCAGCAGCCCTTTAGGGGAAAGGCAAGAGCAGTACTTC. This chain links TRBV6-5 with TRBJ2-7; perhaps TRBD1 as D (5 bases). The CDR3 is 14 residues long. The germline V gene encodes CDR1 MNHEY and CDR2 SVGAGI. Trimming pared 6 bases from V and 7 bases from J, leaving 19 bases between.